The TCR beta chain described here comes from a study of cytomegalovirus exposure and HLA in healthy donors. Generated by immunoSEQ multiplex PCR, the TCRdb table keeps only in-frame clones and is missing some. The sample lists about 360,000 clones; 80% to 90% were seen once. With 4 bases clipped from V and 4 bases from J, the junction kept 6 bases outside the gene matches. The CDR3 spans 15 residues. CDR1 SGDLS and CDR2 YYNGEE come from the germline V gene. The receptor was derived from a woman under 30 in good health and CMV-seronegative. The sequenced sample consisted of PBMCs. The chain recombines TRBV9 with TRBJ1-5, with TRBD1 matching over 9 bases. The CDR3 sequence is CASSRGTGINQPQHF. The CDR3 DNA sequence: TGTGCCAGCAGCAGGGGGACAGGGATTAATCAGCCCCAGCATTTT.